This record covers a single TCR beta chain. V lost 5 bases, J lost 2 bases, and 12 bases lay in between. CDR3 length: 14 residues. Germline CDR1 reads SEHNR; CDR2 reads FQNEAQ (reference sequence). These data belong to a study of regulatory T cells in long-lasting Graves disease. Regarding time point: newly diagnosed GD, antithyroid drugs for less than 3 months. PBMC RNA served as the TCR library source. EDTA tubes were used for drawing approximately 9 milliliters of peripheral blood. iRepertoire HTBI primers and Arm-PCR of CDR3 regions built TCR beta libraries. Using its own MiXCR run on the multiplex PCR reads, TCRdb lists one record per CDR3 protein. The sample records approximately 560,000 distinct CDR3 sequences, about 16% being singletons. The sample also formed part of further work on T cells in Graves' hyperthyroidism and ophthalmopathy. As reported in that work: Disease duration under 2 months; hyperthyroidism patients were aged 18 to 65.

The chain combines TRBV7-9 with TRBJ1-2, with D possibly TRBD1 on 6 matching bases. This clonotype originated in a man between 18 and 35 years old with Graves disease. This specimen was peripheral blood mononuclear cells (PBMCs), taken at new diagnosis, from a patient treated with antithyroid drugs. The CDR3 sequence: CASSPGQNNYGYTF. The CDR3 DNA reads TGTGCCAGCAGCCCTGGACAGAACAACTATGGCTACACCTTC.